What follows are 3 T cell receptor beta chains derived from one specimen sequenced in a study of cytomegalovirus exposure and HLA in healthy donors. It was with 60 Vbeta and 13 Jbeta primers that the PCR ran. Repertoires were generated with immunoSEQ multiplex PCR, while TCRdb's copy carries only in-frame clones and drops some. Here the sample table reports under 70,000 clones. The material sequenced was PBMCs. All receptors derive from a woman aged 18-30 years in good health and CMV-seronegative.

The rearrangement joins TRBV7-9 to TRBJ2-4; D perhaps matches TRBD1 (6 bases). From germline, CDR1 is SEHNR and CDR2 FQNEAQ (reference sequence). V shed 5 bases and J shed 7 bases, with 18 bases lying between them. The CDR3 extends over 15 amino acids. The CDR3 bases are TGTGCCAGCAGCCCCCTGGGGGCGGCGACGAACATTCAGTACTTC. Translated: CASSPLGAATNIQYF.

J is TRBJ2-1 and V is TRBV5-1; 7 bases line up with TRBD1. Germline trimming cut 1 base from V and 6 bases from J; bases unmatched to any gene: 1. Germline assignment: CDR1 SGHRS and CDR2 YFSETQ. This CDR3 spans 13 amino acids. For the CDR3, the DNA is TGCGCCAGCAGCTTGCAGGGGGTCAATGAGCAGTTCTTC. Its protein product is CASSLQGVNEQFF.

The chain links TRBV28 to TRBJ1-6; D is ambiguous. The V end was cut by 7 bases, the J end by 10 bases, with 14 bases between. In germline, CDR1 is MDHEN, CDR2 SYDVKM. The CDR3 has 13 residues. The CDR3 region is CASIPHRRSPLHF. In DNA form, the CDR3 reads TGTGCCAGCATTCCCCACCGGCGGTCACCCCTCCACTTT.